Below, 5 T cell receptor beta chains from the same sample are listed, as sequenced in a study of blood T cell repertoires in COVID-19. Measured with immunoSEQ multiplex PCR; TCRdb has only the in-frame clones, and not every one. This table holds tens of thousands of clones, about 86% found once. Source material: peripheral blood. These receptor sequences come from a man between 65 and 85 years old with acute or convalescent COVID-19.

The V gene is TRBV18, the J gene TRBJ2-1; 10 bases are a match to TRBD2. The CDR3 loop spans 15 amino acids. The ends lost 2 bases at V and 8 bases at J; junction bases unmatched: 6. Germline-derived CDR1 and CDR2 are KGHSH and LQKENI. The CDR3 spells CASSPASGSRDEQFF. CDR3 DNA sequence: TGTGCCAGCTCACCAGCTAGCGGGAGTCGGGATGAGCAGTTCTTC.

This clone was detected many times. This chain uses TRBV6-5 with TRBJ2-7; possible D gene TRBD2, 5 bases. Germline values: CDR1 MNHEY, CDR2 SVGAGI. The CDR3 consists of 12 residues. Trimming stripped 2 bases from V and 5 bases from J, with 7 bases between. CDR3 region: CASSYLGNEQYF. Written as DNA, the CDR3 is TGTGCCAGCAGTTACCTCGGGAACGAGCAGTACTTC.

The chain couples TRBV19 to TRBJ2-7; the match to TRBD2 covers 12 bases. This CDR3 is built from 21 residues. In germline, CDR1 is LNHDA, CDR2 SQIVND (reference sequence). The V gene end was trimmed by 1 base and the J gene end by 0 bases; junction bases not matched to a gene: 16. CDR3 nucleotides: TGTGCCAGTAGTATAGTCGCTACTAGCGGGAGGAGCCTTCCCATCTCCTACGAGCAGTACTTC. This encodes CASSIVATSGRSLPISYEQYF.

V usage is TRBV19 and J usage is TRBJ2-3; maybe TRBD2 (6 bases). The CDR3 covers 16 residues. Deletions cut 7 bases from V and 0 bases from J, with 17 bases between. Germline assignment: CDR1 LNHDA and CDR2 SQIVND (reference sequence). The CDR3 nucleotides are TGTGCCAGTACCCAGATCGGCGGGGCTAGCACAGATACGCAGTATTTT. Residues: CASTQIGGASTDTQYF.

This rearrangement joins TRBV7-2 to TRBJ2-7; 10 bases are a match to TRBD2. This CDR3 is 15 amino acids long. Trimming at V came to 2 bases and at J to 4 bases, leaving 5 bases not matched to a gene. In germline, CDR1 is SGHTA, CDR2 FQGNSA. For the CDR3, the DNA is TGTGCCAGCAGCTTAATGGGGACTAGCGAATACGAGCAGTACTTC. This sequence encodes CASSLMGTSEYEQYF.